The clone carrying this TCR beta chain was observed a few times. V was pared by 3 bases and J by 1 base, with 5 bases of the junction left unmatched. The CDR3 totals 16 residues. CDR1 and CDR2 (germline): KGHSY, FQNENV. TCRdb ran MiXCR on the 5' RACE reads and lists one entry per CDR3 protein. The table records about 77,000 distinct CDR3 sequences, approximately 15% of them present only once. This sample is part of a study of early T cells in non-severe SARS-CoV-2 infection. The chain carries TRBV16 and TRBJ2-5; 10 nucleotides match TRBD1. The specimen sequenced was whole blood. The origin of this receptor is an adult who was a healthcare worker with PCR-confirmed SARS-CoV-2 infection or an uninfected control (not recorded which). CDR3 bases: TGTGCCAGCAGCCACGCCGGGACAGGGGCCCAAGAGACCCAGTACTTC. Amino acids: CASSHAGTGAQETQYF. Full variable domain (outside the CDR3, taken from reference TRBV16 and TRBJ2-5): GEEVAQTPKHLVRGEGQKAKLYCAPIKGHSYVFWYQQVLKNEFKFLISFQNENVFDETGMPKERFSAKCLPNSPCSLEIQATKLEDSAVYFCASSHAGTGAQETQYFGPGTRLLVL.